The TCR beta chain described here comes from a study of cytomegalovirus exposure and HLA in healthy donors. Whole-study results and caveats: In a later analysis, most CMV-associated TCR beta chains appeared HLA-restricted.

Germline CDR1 and CDR2: LNHNV and YYDKDF (reference sequence). V was cut by 6 bases and J by 3 bases, with 18 bases left in between. This CDR3 region has 15 residues. A remark on this clone: Antigen specificity is unknown.

The PCR used 60 Vbeta and 13 Jbeta primers. Profiling relied on immunoSEQ multiplex PCR, and the TCRdb table lists in-frame clones only, not all of them. The repertoire has roughly 150,000 clones, around four fifths of them found once; the top ten carry 2% to 2.5%. Sample: PBMCs. The origin of this receptor is a boy between 2 and 10 years old in good health and CMV-seronegative. The chain has TRBV15 and TRBJ2-7; D may be TRBD1 (5 bases). The CDR3 sequence: CATSNPQGLGYEQYF. The CDR3 bases are TGTGCCACCAGTAATCCTCAGGGTCTGGGCTACGAGCAGTACTTC. Filled out from reference TRBV15 and TRBJ2-7, the complete variable domain reads DAMVIQNPRYQVTQFGKPVTLSCSQTLNHNVMYWYQQKSSQAPKLLFHYYDKDFNNEADTPDNFQSRRPNTSFCFLDIRSPGLGDTAMYLCATSNPQGLGYEQYFGPGTRLTVT.